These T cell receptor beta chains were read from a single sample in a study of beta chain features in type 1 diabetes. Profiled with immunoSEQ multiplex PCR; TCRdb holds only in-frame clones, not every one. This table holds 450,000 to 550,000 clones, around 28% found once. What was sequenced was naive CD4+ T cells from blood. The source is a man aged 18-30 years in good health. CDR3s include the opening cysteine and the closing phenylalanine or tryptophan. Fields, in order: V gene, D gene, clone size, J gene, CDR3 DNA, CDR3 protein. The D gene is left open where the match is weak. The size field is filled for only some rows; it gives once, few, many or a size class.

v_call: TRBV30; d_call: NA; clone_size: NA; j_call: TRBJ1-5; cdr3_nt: TGTGCCGTTAGGGACCCTCAGCCCCAGCATTTT; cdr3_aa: CAVRDPQPQHF
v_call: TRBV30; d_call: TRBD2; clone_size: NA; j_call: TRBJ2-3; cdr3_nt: TGTGCCTGGAGTAGGGTAGCGGGAGGACTTACATCCGATACGCAGTATTTT; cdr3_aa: CAWSRVAGGLTSDTQYF
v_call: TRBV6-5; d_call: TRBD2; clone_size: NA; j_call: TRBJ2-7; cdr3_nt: TGTGCCAGCAGTCTCTTGGGACTACGGAGTTACGAGCAGTACTTC; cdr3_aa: CASSLLGLRSYEQYF
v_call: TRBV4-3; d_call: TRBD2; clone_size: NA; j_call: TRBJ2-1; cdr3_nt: TGCGCCAGCAGCCGTGGACTAGCGGGAGGGCCGATTAATGAGCAGTTCTTC; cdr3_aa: CASSRGLAGGPINEQFF
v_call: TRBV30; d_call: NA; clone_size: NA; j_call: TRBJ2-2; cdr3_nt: TGTGCCTGGAGTGGGAAGGGGGAGCTGTTTTTT; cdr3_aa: CAWSGKGELFF
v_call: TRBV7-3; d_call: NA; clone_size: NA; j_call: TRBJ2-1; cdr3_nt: TGTGCCAGCAGCTTCTCTGGACCCTACAATGAGCAGTTCTTC; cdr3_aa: CASSFSGPYNEQFF
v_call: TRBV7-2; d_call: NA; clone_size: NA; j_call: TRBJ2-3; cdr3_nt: TGTGCCAGCAGCTTAGAGGTTTGGGGAGATACGCAGTATTTT; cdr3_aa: CASSLEVWGDTQYF
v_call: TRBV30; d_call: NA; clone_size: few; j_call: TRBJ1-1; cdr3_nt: TGTGCCTGGAGTCTACGACCCCTACCGGACACTGAAGCTTTCTTT; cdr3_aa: CAWSLRPLPDTEAFF
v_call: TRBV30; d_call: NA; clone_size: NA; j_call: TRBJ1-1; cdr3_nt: TGTGCCTGGTCACCACGGGTCTACACTGAAGCTTTCTTT; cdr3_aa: CAWSPRVYTEAFF
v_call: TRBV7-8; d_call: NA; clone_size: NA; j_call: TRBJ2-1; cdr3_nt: TGTGCCAGCAGCTTAGTGCGTACCTCCTACAATGAGCAGTTCTTC; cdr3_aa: CASSLVRTSYNEQFF
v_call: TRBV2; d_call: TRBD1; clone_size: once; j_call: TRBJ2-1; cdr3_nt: TGTGCCAGCCTCGACAGGGGAGTCTACAATGAGCAGTTCTTC; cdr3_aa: CASLDRGVYNEQFF
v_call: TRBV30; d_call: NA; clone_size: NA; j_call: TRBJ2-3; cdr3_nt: TGTGCCTGGGACCCCGACTACCGTGGCACAGATACGCAGTATTTT; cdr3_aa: CAWDPDYRGTDTQYF
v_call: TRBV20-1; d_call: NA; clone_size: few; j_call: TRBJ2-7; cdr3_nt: TGCAGTGTAACAATTAGCGACGAGCAGTACTTC; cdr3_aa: CSVTISDEQYF
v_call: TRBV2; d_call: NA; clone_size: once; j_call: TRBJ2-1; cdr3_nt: TGTGCCAGCACCATTACGGAGTACAATGAGCAGTTCTTC; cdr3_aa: CASTITEYNEQFF
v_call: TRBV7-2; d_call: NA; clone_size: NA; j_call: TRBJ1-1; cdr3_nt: TGTGCCAGCAAAGGACAGCCGAACACTGAAGCTTTCTTT; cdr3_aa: CASKGQPNTEAFF
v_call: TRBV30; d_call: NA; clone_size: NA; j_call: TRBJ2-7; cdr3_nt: TGTGCCTGGAAGGGCGTGGATTCAGCAATCTACGAGCAGTACTTC; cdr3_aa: CAWKGVDSAIYEQYF
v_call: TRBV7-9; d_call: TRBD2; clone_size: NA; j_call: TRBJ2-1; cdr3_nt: TGTGCCAGCAGCCTAGCGGGAGTCACTGAGCAGTTCTTC; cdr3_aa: CASSLAGVTEQFF
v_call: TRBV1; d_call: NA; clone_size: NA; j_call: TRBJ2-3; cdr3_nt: TGCACCAGCAGTTTCAGGGCGCGGGAGTGCACAGATACGCAGTATTTT; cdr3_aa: CTSSFRARECTDTQYF
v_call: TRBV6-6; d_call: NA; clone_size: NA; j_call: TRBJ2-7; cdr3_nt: TGTGCCAGCAGTTACCCCGCTACAGGGTCTCGGTACGAGCAGTACTTC; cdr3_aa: CASSYPATGSRYEQYF
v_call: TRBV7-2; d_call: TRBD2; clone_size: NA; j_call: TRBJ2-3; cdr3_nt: TGTGCCAGCAGCTTTGCGGCGGGAGCGGATACGCAGTATTTT; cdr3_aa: CASSFAAGADTQYF
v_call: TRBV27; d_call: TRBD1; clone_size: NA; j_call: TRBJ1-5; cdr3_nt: TGTGCCAGCAGTGAACACAGGGGGCGCAATCAGCCCCAGCATTTT; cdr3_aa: CASSEHRGRNQPQHF
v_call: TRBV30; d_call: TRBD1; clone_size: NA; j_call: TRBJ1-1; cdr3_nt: TGTGCCTGGAGTCGCCACGGGACAGGGGGGACTGAAGCTTTCTTT; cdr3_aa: CAWSRHGTGGTEAFF
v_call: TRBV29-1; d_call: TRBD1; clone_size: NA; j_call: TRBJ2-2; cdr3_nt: TGCAGCGTTGAAGTTACCAGGGGACAGGGGTACACCGGGGAGCTGTTTTTT; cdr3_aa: CSVEVTRGQGYTGELFF
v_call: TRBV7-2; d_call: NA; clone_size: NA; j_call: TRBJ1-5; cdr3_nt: TGTGCCAGCAGCTCCGGGAATCAGCCCCAGCATTTT; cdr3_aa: CASSSGNQPQHF
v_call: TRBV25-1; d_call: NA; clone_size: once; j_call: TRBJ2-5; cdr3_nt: TGTGCCAGCAGCCGCCTATTAGCCGGGACCCAGTACTTC; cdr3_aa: CASSRLLAGTQYF
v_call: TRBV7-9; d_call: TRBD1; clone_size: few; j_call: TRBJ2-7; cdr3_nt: TGTGCCAGCAGCCCAGGGACAGGGGAAAACGAGCAGTACTTC; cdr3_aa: CASSPGTGENEQYF
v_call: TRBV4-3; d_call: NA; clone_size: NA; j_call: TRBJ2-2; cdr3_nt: TGCGCCAGCAGCCAAGAAGCGAGGCTCGGGGAGCTGTTTTTT; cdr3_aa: CASSQEARLGELFF
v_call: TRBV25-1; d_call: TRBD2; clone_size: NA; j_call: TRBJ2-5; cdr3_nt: TGTGCCAGCAGTGAATACATGACTAGCGGAGAGACCCAGTACTTC; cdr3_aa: CASSEYMTSGETQYF
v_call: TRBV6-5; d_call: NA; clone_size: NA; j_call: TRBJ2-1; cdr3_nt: TGTGCCAGCAGTTACTCCCCCTACAATGAGCAGTTCTTC; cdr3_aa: CASSYSPYNEQFF
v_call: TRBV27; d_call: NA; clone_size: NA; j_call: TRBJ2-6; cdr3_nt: TGTGCCAGCACCTTTTGGGGGGCCAGCTCTGGGGCCAACGTCCTGACTTTC; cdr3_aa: CASTFWGASSGANVLTF
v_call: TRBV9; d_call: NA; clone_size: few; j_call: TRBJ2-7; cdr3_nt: TGTGCCAGCAGCGTATCAGGGCCCTCCTACGAGCAGTACTTC; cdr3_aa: CASSVSGPSYEQYF
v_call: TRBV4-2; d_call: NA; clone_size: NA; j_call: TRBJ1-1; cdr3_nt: TGTGCCAGCAGCCAAGATCGCAGACATATGGACACTGAAGCTTTCTTT; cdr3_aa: CASSQDRRHMDTEAFF
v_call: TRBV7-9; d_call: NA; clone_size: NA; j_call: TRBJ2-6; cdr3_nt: TGTGCCAGCAGCTTCCCAGACTCTGGGGCCAACGTCCTGACTTTC; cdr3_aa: CASSFPDSGANVLTF
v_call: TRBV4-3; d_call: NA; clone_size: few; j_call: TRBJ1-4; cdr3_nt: TGCGCCAGCAGCCAAGTTCAGGCAGAAAAACTGTTTTTT; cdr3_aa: CASSQVQAEKLFF
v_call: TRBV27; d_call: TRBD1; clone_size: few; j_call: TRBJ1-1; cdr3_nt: TGTGCCAGCATCCGACAGGGGGGCACTGAAGCTTTCTTT; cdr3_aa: CASIRQGGTEAFF
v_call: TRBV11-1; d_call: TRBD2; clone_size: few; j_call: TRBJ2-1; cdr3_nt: TGTGCCAGCAGCGGAGCGACTAGCGGCTACTCCTACAATGAGCAGTTCTTC; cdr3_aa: CASSGATSGYSYNEQFF
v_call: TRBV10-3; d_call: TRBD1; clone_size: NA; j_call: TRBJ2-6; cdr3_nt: TGTGCCATCAGTGACTACAGGGGCTCTGGGGCCAACGTCCTGACTTTC; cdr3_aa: CAISDYRGSGANVLTF
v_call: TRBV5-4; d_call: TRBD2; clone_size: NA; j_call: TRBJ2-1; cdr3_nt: TGTGCCAGCAGCGCTGGGACTAGCGGGACGGGGTCCTACAATGAGCAGTTCTTC; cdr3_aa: CASSAGTSGTGSYNEQFF
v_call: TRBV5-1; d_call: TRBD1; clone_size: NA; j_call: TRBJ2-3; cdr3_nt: TGCGCCAGCAGCCCATTCACCGACAGGGGAGATACGCAGTATTTT; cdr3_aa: CASSPFTDRGDTQYF
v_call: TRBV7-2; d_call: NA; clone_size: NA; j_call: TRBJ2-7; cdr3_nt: TGTGCCAGCAGCTTGCTTACAGGATCCCACGAGCAGTACTTC; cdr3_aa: CASSLLTGSHEQYF
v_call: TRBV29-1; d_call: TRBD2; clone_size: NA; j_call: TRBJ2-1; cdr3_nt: TGCAGCGTTGAAGATAGCGGGCGCTCCTACAATGAGCAGTTCTTC; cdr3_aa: CSVEDSGRSYNEQFF
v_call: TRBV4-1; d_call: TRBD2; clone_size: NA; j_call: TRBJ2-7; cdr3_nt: TGCGCCAGCAGCCAACTAGCGGGAGGGACCTACGAGCAGTACTTC; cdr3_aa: CASSQLAGGTYEQYF
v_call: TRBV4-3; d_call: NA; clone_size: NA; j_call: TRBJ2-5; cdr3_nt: TGCGCCAGCAGCCATAAAACAGGGGAGGAGGAGACCCAGTACTTC; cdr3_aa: CASSHKTGEEETQYF
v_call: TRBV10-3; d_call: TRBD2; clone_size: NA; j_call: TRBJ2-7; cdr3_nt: TGTGCCATCAGTGGCGGGACTAGCATCATTTACGAGCAGTACTTC; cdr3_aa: CAISGGTSIIYEQYF
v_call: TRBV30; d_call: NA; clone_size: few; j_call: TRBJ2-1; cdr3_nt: TGTGCCTGGAGTGGCAATGAGCAGTTCTTC; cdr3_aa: CAWSGNEQFF
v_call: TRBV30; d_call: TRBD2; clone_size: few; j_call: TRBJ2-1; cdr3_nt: TGTGCCTGGAGTCGGGGGACTAGCGGGTACAATGAGCAGTTCTTC; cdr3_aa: CAWSRGTSGYNEQFF
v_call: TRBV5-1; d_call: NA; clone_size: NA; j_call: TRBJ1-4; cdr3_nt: TGCGCCAGCAGCTTGACTGGGGGAACTAATGAAAAACTGTTTTTT; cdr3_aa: CASSLTGGTNEKLFF